This TCR beta chain was recovered during a study of identical twins. Template switching added a universal primer site, and cDNA bore unique molecular identifiers. Each CDR3 protein gets one entry after TCRdb re-called the 5' RACE reads with MiXCR. The sample lists hundreds of thousands of distinct CDR3 sequences; roughly 7% were seen once. This clonotype came up a few times. What it binds is unknown. Trimming at V came to 4 bases and at J to 2 bases, leaving 13 bases not matched to a gene. The CDR3 totals 17 residues. From germline, CDR1 is LGHDT and CDR2 YNNKEL (reference sequence). Healthy Caucasian donors formed the entire cohort. Findings of the study overall: Partly confounded zero-insertion analyses could result from invariant MAIT and iNKT cells. Abundant beta clonotypes from cord blood had fewer insertions, unlike memory repertoires, which showed none.

Another study also made use of these data, one on yellow fever vaccine responses in identical twins.

The sample was memory (CD45RO+) T cells sorted from blood. The sequence was obtained from a woman aged 18-29 years in good health. The chain joins TRBV3-1 to TRBJ2-7; 8 bases align to TRBD1. In DNA form, the CDR3 reads TGTGCCAGCAGCCCCGGGACAGGAGGGATCCTAACCTACGAGCAGTACTTC. It encodes CASSPGTGGILTYEQYF.